These 18 T cell receptor beta chains were sequenced from one sample in a study of Graves' ophthalmopathy and Graves' hyperthyroidism. RNA transcripts served as template for amplifying TCR beta CDR3 sequences. First-round RT-PCR relied on HTBI primers, and a second-round multiplex PCR came next. A single record per CDR3 protein comes from TCRdb applying MiXCR to the multiplex PCR reads. The sample lists roughly 1.1 million distinct CDR3 sequences; less than 45% were seen once. Sequenced sample: peripheral blood or thyroid tissue (not recorded which). Receptor source: an adult man with Graves' hyperthyroidism.

This clonotype has a handful of counts. One end of the junction varies from germline; a read error may be responsible. V and J are TRBV5-1 and TRBJ2-7; D ambiguous. The length of the CDR3 is 15 residues. Germline V gene lookup returns CDR1 SGHRS and CDR2 YFSETQ. The CDR3 protein is CASSLLQSFSYEQYF. As DNA, the CDR3 is TGTGCCAGCAGCTTGCTCCAGTCGTTCTCCTACGAGCAGTACTTC.

This clonotype was seen more than once but under ten times. The chain has TRBV5-1 and TRBJ2-5; 9 positions agree with TRBD1. This CDR3 comprises 15 residues. In germline, CDR1 is SGHRS, CDR2 YFSETQ. The V segment lost 3 bases and the J segment 4 bases; nucleotides outside the gene matches: 7. The CDR3 coding sequence is TGCGCCAGCAGCTCCGGGACAGGGCGCCGAGAGACCCAGTACTTC. Translation: CASSSGTGRRETQYF.

This rearrangement joins TRBV2 to TRBJ2-2; TRBD1 is a possible D gene (6 bases). CDR1 and CDR2 (germline): SNHLY, FYNNEI. V lost 6 bases and J lost 3, with 17 bases in between. This CDR3 spans 16 amino acids. The CDR3 protein is CASRQGTGPDTGELFF. Here the CDR3 DNA reads TGTGCCAGCAGACAAGGAACAGGGCCAGACACCGGGGAGCTGTTTTTT.

This clonotype has at least ten counts. This rearrangement joins TRBV7-6 to TRBJ2-7, with D maybe TRBD2 (6 bases). The germline V gene encodes CDR1 SGHVS and CDR2 FNYEAQ. The CDR3 length is 13 residues. Trimming left V 7 bases short and J 6 bases short, with 16 bases between. CDR3 region: CASTQAQGGEQYF. CDR3 DNA sequence: TGTGCCAGCACCCAAGCCCAGGGAGGCGAGCAGTACTTC.

There are many counts of this clonotype. The gene calls are TRBV14 and TRBJ2-2, with TRBD1 matching over 8 bases. CDR1 and CDR2 from the germline V gene are SGHDN and FVKESK. The CDR3 covers 15 residues. The V segment lost 6 bases and the J segment 1 base; nucleotides outside the gene matches: 4. This chain's CDR3 is CASRLGTGNTGELFF. DNA for the CDR3: TGTGCCAGCAGACTTGGGACAGGGAACACCGGGGAGCTGTTTTTT.

This chain connects TRBV19 to TRBJ1-5; tentative D call: TRBD1 (6 bases). CDR3 length: 18 residues. Germline V CDR1 and CDR2: LNHDA, SQIVND (reference sequence). With 6 bases removed from V and 8 bases from J, the gap between germline ends came to 29 bases. The DNA of the CDR3 is TGTGCCAGTAGCCAGAAATCCCCCGGGACACCGGCCGGGGAGCCCCAGCATTTT. Translation: CASSQKSPGTPAGEPQHF.

This clonotype was seen ten or more times. The chain carries TRBV6-6 and TRBJ2-7, with 7 nucleotides matching TRBD2. Losses at the gene ends were 0 bases for V and 0 bases for J; bases not matched to a gene: 2. Germline V gene data show CDR1 as MNHNY and CDR2 as SVGAGI (reference sequence). This CDR3 spans 15 amino acids. The CDR3 loop reads CASSYSRGSSYEQYF. DNA for the CDR3: TGTGCCAGCAGTTACTCTCGCGGGAGCTCCTACGAGCAGTACTTC.

V and J are TRBV4-3 and TRBJ2-6, with D unclear. V was pared by 1 base and J by 5 bases, with 0 bases between. Germline V lookup: CDR1 LGHNA, CDR2 YSLEER. The CDR3 runs to 12 residues. As DNA, the CDR3 is TGCGCCAGCAGCCAAGGGGCCAACGTCCTGACTTTC. As protein: CASSQGANVLTF.

CDR3 nucleotides: TGTGCCAGTAGTATCTCCGGACGGGGGGACTATGGCTACACCTTC. Amino acids: CASSISGRGDYGYTF. The chain is built from TRBV19 and TRBJ1-2, with D possibly being TRBD1 (5 bases). The CDR3 is 15 residues long. Trimming removed 3 bases from V and 3 bases from J, with 14 bases in between. Germline values: CDR1 LNHDA, CDR2 SQIVND (reference sequence). The full variable domain, rest sourced from reference TRBV19 and TRBJ1-2, is DGGITQSPKYLFRKEGQNVTLSCEQNLNHDAMYWYRQDPGQGLRLIYYSQIVNDFQKGDIAEGYSVSREKKESFPLTVTSAQKNPTAFYLCASSISGRGDYGYTFGSGTRLTVV.

This clonotype has at least ten counts. The CDR3 coding sequence is TGTGCCAGCAGCCCGGCTGGGGGTAAACTGTTTTTT. Its protein is CASSPAGGKLFF. This sequence joins TRBV7-9 and TRBJ1-4, with TRBD1 as a possible D gene (5 bases). The CDR3 totals 12 residues. Germline-derived CDR1 and CDR2 are SEHNR and FQNEAQ (reference sequence). Trimming left V 5 bases short and J 11 bases short, with 12 bases between. Drawing the rest from reference TRBV7-9 and TRBJ1-4, the complete variable domain is DTGVSQNPRHKITKRGQNVTFRCDPISEHNRLYWYRQTLGQGPEFLTYFQNEAQLEKSRLLSDRFSAERPKGSFSTLEIQRTEQGDSAMYLCASSPAGGKLFFGSGTQLSVL.

This clonotype was detected only a few times. CDR3 amino acids: CASSLAQRAGTTLYEQYF. The CDR3 bases are TGCGCCAGCAGCTTGGCCCAGCGGGCAGGGACTACCCTCTACGAGCAGTACTTC. The genes are TRBV5-1 and TRBJ2-7; the match to TRBD2 covers 7 bases. Germline values: CDR1 SGHRS, CDR2 YFSETQ. The CDR3 sequence is 18 residues long. With V trimmed by 0 bases and J by 3 bases, 15 bases remained unmatched.

This clonotype showed up many times. The V call is TRBV7-2, the J call TRBJ2-5; D may be TRBD1 or TRBD2 (6 bases each). The CDR3 spans 17 residues. V lost 5 bases and J 5 bases, leaving 24 bases between the germline ends. The germline CDR1 and CDR2 sequences are SGHTA and FQGNSA. In DNA, the CDR3 is TGTGCCAGCAGCCTCGTGACGGGGGCAGGGCTAGGGGAGACCCAGTACTTC. This sequence encodes CASSLVTGAGLGETQYF.

At least ten counts were recorded for this clonotype. This CDR3 is CSAKDRGLGETQYF. DNA of the CDR3: TGCAGTGCTAAGGACAGGGGGCTGGGGGAGACCCAGTACTTC. The chain employs TRBV20-1 and TRBJ2-5, with 11 bases matching TRBD1. Per germline, CDR1 DFQATT and CDR2 SNEGSKA (reference sequence). The CDR3 loop spans 14 amino acids. V trimming: 4 bases; J trimming: 5 bases; junction bases outside the gene matches: 6.

The chain recombines TRBV7-9 with TRBJ2-7, with TRBD1 matching 7 bases. CDR3 size: 12 residues. The V and J ends lost 5 bases and 7 bases, in that order; junction bases with no gene match: 5. Germline values: CDR1 SEHNR, CDR2 FQNEAQ (reference sequence). The DNA for the CDR3 is TGTGCCAGCAGCAAAGCGGACAGGGAGCAGTACTTC. Protein: CASSKADREQYF.

This chain links TRBV2 with TRBJ2-2, with 9 nucleotides matching TRBD1. The V gene's germline CDR1 is SNHLY and CDR2 FYNNEI. The CDR3 covers 14 residues. After removal of 3 bases from V and 6 bases from J, the junction contained 2 bases not matched to a gene. The CDR3 is CASSERTGAGELFF. CDR3 bases: TGTGCCAGCAGTGAGCGGACAGGGGCCGGGGAGCTGTTTTTT.

The chain couples TRBV25-1 to TRBJ1-2; possibly TRBD1 for D (6 bases). V was pared by 5 bases and J by 8 bases, with 21 bases between. CDR3 length equals 15 residues. Germline V gene lookup returns CDR1 MGHDK and CDR2 SYGVNS. The CDR3 loop is CASSLSPGGGSGYTF. CDR3 DNA sequence: TGTGCCAGCAGTTTAAGTCCCGGGGGCGGCAGCGGCTACACCTTC.

At least ten counts were recorded for this clonotype. The rearrangement links TRBV19 to TRBJ2-2; TRBD2 might be the D (6 bases). The CDR3 is made up of 13 amino acids. Trimming removed 8 bases at V and 6 bases at J, with 13 bases between. Germline-derived CDR1 and CDR2 are LNHDA and SQIVND (reference sequence). Here the CDR3 reads CASRVERAGELFF. The CDR3 nucleotides are TGTGCCAGTCGGGTCGAGCGGGCCGGGGAGCTGTTTTTT.

This clonotype showed up many times. The chain links TRBV7-9 to TRBJ1-3, with TRBD1 matching over 7 bases. Germline V gene sequence: CDR1 SEHNR, CDR2 FQNEAQ (reference sequence). The junction had 7 bases not matched to a gene; V was cut back by 5 bases and J by 0 bases. CDR3 size: 16 residues. CDR3 nucleotides: TGTGCCAGCAGCGAGATGGACAGGAGCTCTGGAAACACCATATATTTT. It specifies CASSEMDRSSGNTIYF.